This T cell receptor (beta chain) was recovered during a study of blood T cells in healthy people across ages. A J-beta primer mix and a sample-barcoded 5' primer were used in a second PCR of roughly 6 to 11 cycles. Every molecule of cDNA carried a tag from a template-switch adaptor with 12 random nucleotides. TCRdb itself ran the 5' RACE reads through MiXCR, one entry per CDR3 protein. The data hold roughly 1.7 million distinct CDR3 sequences, with around 36% observed a single time. The table lists this clonotype with a few counts. Sample donors were healthy Caucasian individuals that came from Russia, aged roughly 6 to 100. V lost 1 base to trimming and J lost 3 bases, with 19 bases between them. The CDR3 spans 16 residues. Germline assignment: CDR1 SQVTM and CDR2 ANQGSEA.

This clonotype was sampled from a woman aged 25 to 39 in good health. Sequences were obtained from blood. The J gene is TRBJ2-7, the V gene TRBV29-1, with TRBD2 as a possible D gene (6 bases). The CDR3, as DNA: TGCAGCGTTGAAGGGGGCCCGACTGGGGGAGGCTACGAGCAGTACTTC. Its protein is CSVEGGPTGGGYEQYF.